The T cell receptor (beta chain) under discussion was sequenced for a study of PD-1 blockade in classical Hodgkin lymphoma. Study outcomes and limitations: Repertoire difference causes, possibly disease activity or prior therapy, remain undefined. TCR diversity rose significantly by C4D1 in CD4+ but not CD8+ cells. Diminished baseline TCR diversity has been reported in newly diagnosed patients relative to healthy donors.

The assay was immunoSEQ multiplex PCR, and TCRdb's table has in-frame clones only and misses some. The sample includes tens of thousands of clones, 78% of them seen just once. On this clone: Its target is not known.

Sample time point: cycle 4 day 1 (C4D1), after less than 7 weeks of nivolumab. All patients relapsed after autologous stem cell transplantation, and brentuximab vedotin exposure varied. Trimming removed 1 base at V and 4 bases at J, with 16 bases between. Germline V gene sequence: CDR1 LGHNA, CDR2 YNFKEQ. There are 16 residues in the CDR3. The receptor comes from a human donor with classical Hodgkin lymphoma. This chain joins TRBV4-2 and TRBJ2-5, with D unclear. Material: peripheral blood mononuclear cells (PBMCs), obtained before the fourth cycle of nivolumab. CDR3 loop: CASSQGTVEDPETQYF. CDR3 bases: TGTGCCAGCAGCCAAGGCACCGTAGAGGACCCAGAGACCCAGTACTTC.